The following is a TCR beta chain sequence with its context. The data derive from a study of cytomegalovirus exposure and HLA in healthy donors. The CDR3 has 16 amino acids. Deletions cut 10 bases from V and 0 bases from J, with 16 bases between. Germline V lookup: CDR1 LNHDA, CDR2 SQIVND (reference sequence). Primers included in the PCR were 60 Vbeta and 13 Jbeta primers. Data came from immunoSEQ multiplex PCR; TCRdb stores just in-frame clones and leaves some out. This sample has roughly 230,000 clones; 78% occur once, and the top ten carry 0.45% to 0.5%. Sequenced sample: PBMCs. This TCR was recovered from a boy aged 5 to 17 in good health and CMV-seronegative. V is TRBV19 and J is TRBJ1-6; D is undetermined. The CDR3 bases are TGTGCCACCCACCTTAAAGGGAGCTCCTATAATTCACCCCTCCACTTT. Protein sequence: CATHLKGSSYNSPLHF.